A single sample is the source of the 30 T cell receptor beta chains below, sequenced in a study of blood T cell repertoires in COVID-19. TCRdb keeps only in-frame clones here, not all; method: immunoSEQ multiplex PCR. This table holds approximately 130,000 clones, roughly four fifths found once. Sequenced material: PBMCs or T cells enriched from blood (not recorded which). The source is a man aged 30 to 39 who had recovered from COVID-19.

This chain connects TRBV3-1 (or the pseudogene TRBV3-2) to TRBJ2-3, with 8 bases lining up with TRBD2. Trimming cost V 1 base and J 6 bases; bases outside gene matches: 9. The CDR3 loop spans 16 amino acids. Germline CDR1 reads LGHDT; CDR2 reads YNNKEL (reference sequence). The CDR3 bases are TGTGCCAGCAGCCAAGTACAGCGGGGGACCGCGGATACGCAGTATTTT. Protein: CASSQVQRGTADTQYF.

This clone was counted a single time. V gene TRBV7-9 combines with J gene TRBJ2-1; 9 nucleotides align to TRBD2. The germline V gene has CDR1 SEHNR and CDR2 FQNEAQ (reference sequence). Trimming cost V 2 bases and J 7 bases; bases outside gene matches: 12. The CDR3 runs 17 residues. CDR3 DNA: TGTGCCAGCAGCTTATTACGGGCCGGGACTAGCATAAATGAGCAGTTCTTC. Translation gives CASSLLRAGTSINEQFF.

This chain uses TRBV19 with TRBJ2-2, with 14 bases fitting TRBD2. The germline V gene encodes CDR1 LNHDA and CDR2 SQIVND (reference sequence). This CDR3 is built from 16 residues. The V gene end was trimmed by 5 bases and the J gene end by 6 bases; junction bases not matched to a gene: 5. CDR3 DNA: TGTGCCAGTAGTGCGGGACTAGCGGGAGTCCCCGGGGAGCTGTTTTTT. It translates to CASSAGLAGVPGELFF.

In its sample, this clone was seen a few times. V usage is TRBV27 and J usage is TRBJ2-7, with D perhaps matching TRBD2 (6 bases). V lost 5 bases and J 5 bases, leaving 19 bases between the germline ends. The CDR3 has 15 amino acids. Germline loops: CDR1 MNHEY, CDR2 SMNVEV (reference sequence). The CDR3 reads CASSLPGEGVHEQYF. The CDR3 region has the DNA TGTGCCAGCAGTCTCCCGGGGGAAGGGGTACACGAGCAGTACTTC.

The CDR3 region has the DNA TGTGCCACCAGCAGAGCGCTGGGCAGCACAGATACGCAGTATTTT. Amino acids: CATSRALGSTDTQYF. V usage is TRBV15 and J usage is TRBJ2-3; D is ambiguous. The CDR3 loop spans 15 amino acids. V dropped 1 base and J dropped 0 bases, with 8 bases sitting between them. Germline V lookup: CDR1 LNHNV, CDR2 YYDKDF (reference sequence).

This sequence joins TRBV10-3 and TRBJ1-2; 8 bases fit TRBD1. There are 16 residues in the CDR3. Germline V gives CDR1 ENHRY, CDR2 SYGVKD. V lost 0 bases, J lost 4 bases, and 7 bases stayed unmatched. CDR3 in DNA: TGTGCCATCAGTGAGTCAGTGACAGGGGCGAGCTATGGCTACACCTTC. It is translated as CAISESVTGASYGYTF.

V usage is TRBV4-1 and J usage is TRBJ1-5; TRBD1 agrees at 7 bases. The J segment lost 3 bases and the V segment lost 3 bases, leaving 2 bases of the junction unmatched. CDR1 MGHRA and CDR2 YSYEKL come from the germline V gene. The CDR3 is made up of 14 amino acids. This chain's CDR3 is CASSQGQNNQPQHF. The CDR3 DNA sequence: TGCGCCAGCAGCCAGGGACAGAACAATCAGCCCCAGCATTTT.

This chain connects TRBV11-3 to TRBJ2-1; TRBD2 matches 13 bases. The CDR3 has 15 amino acids. Losses at the gene ends were 5 bases for V and 10 bases for J; bases not matched to a gene: 8. CDR1 is SGHNT, CDR2 YENEEA, per germline. CDR3: CASSSRLAGGGEQFF. DNA for the CDR3: TGTGCCAGCAGCAGCCGACTAGCGGGAGGAGGGGAGCAGTTCTTC.

This chain links TRBV27 with TRBJ2-2, with 11 bases aligning to TRBD2. Germline trimming cut 1 base from V and 4 bases from J; bases unmatched to any gene: 11. The CDR3 runs 19 residues. Germline assignment: CDR1 MNHEY and CDR2 SMNVEV (reference sequence). Here the CDR3 DNA reads TGTGCCAGCAGTTTATTTTTACCGGGACTAGCGGCGCTCACCGGGGAGCTGTTTTTT. Translating gives CASSLFLPGLAALTGELFF.

The chain carries TRBV10-3 and TRBJ2-3; TRBD2 agrees at 10 bases. The CDR3 loop spans 14 amino acids. The germline gives CDR1 ENHRY, CDR2 SYGVKD. V dropped 3 bases and J dropped 4; count of bases not matched to a gene: 1. The CDR3 protein is CAISDSGGPDTQYF. The CDR3 coding sequence is TGTGCCATCAGTGATAGCGGGGGGCCAGATACGCAGTATTTT.

J is TRBJ2-1 and V is TRBV4-1, with 9 bases aligning to TRBD1. Germline V CDR1 and CDR2: MGHRA, YSYEKL. The CDR3 spans 17 residues. The V and J ends lost 1 base and 2 bases, in that order; junction bases with no gene match: 6. The CDR3 protein is CASSQAPGQGPYNEQFF. The CDR3 bases are TGCGCCAGCAGCCAAGCGCCGGGACAGGGTCCCTACAATGAGCAGTTCTTC.

The CDR3 sequence: CASTPGTSGRAWSDEQFF. Written as DNA, the CDR3 is TGTGCCAGCACCCCCGGGACTAGCGGGAGGGCGTGGTCCGATGAGCAGTTCTTC. The chain carries TRBV7-9 and TRBJ2-1, with 16 positions matching TRBD2. Unmatched junction bases numbered 14, after V lost 7 bases and J lost 8 bases. The CDR3 loop spans 18 amino acids. CDR1 is SEHNR, CDR2 FQNEAQ, per germline (reference sequence). Looking up the rest from reference TRBV7-9 and TRBJ2-1 gives the full variable domain: DTGVSQNPRHKITKRGQNVTFRCDPISEHNRLYWYRQTLGQGPEFLTYFQNEAQLEKSRLLSDRFSAERPKGSFSTLEIQRTEQGDSAMYLCASTPGTSGRAWSDEQFFGPGTRLTVL.

A remark on this clone: This sample also contains other DNA sequences that code for the same CDR3. This sequence joins TRBV9 and TRBJ2-7; a weak D match, TRBD2 (6 bases). Germline loops: CDR1 SGDLS, CDR2 YYNGEE. Deletions cut 0 bases from V and 1 base from J, with 8 bases between. CDR3 size: 14 residues. This CDR3 reads CASSVAGESYEQYF. Here the CDR3 DNA reads TGTGCCAGCAGCGTAGCGGGAGAATCCTACGAGCAGTACTTC.

The chain combines TRBV27 with TRBJ2-3; D might be TRBD2 (5 bases). Trimming pared 2 bases from V and 6 bases from J, leaving 9 bases between. CDR3 length: 13 amino acids. Germline CDR1 MNHEY, CDR2 SMNVEV (reference sequence). This CDR3 is CASSLRERDTQYF. For the CDR3, the DNA is TGTGCCAGCAGTTTAAGGGAGCGGGATACGCAGTATTTT.

The chain employs TRBV3-1 (or the pseudogene TRBV3-2) and TRBJ2-7, with D tentatively TRBD2 (7 bases). The CDR3 is made up of 17 amino acids. Germline CDR1 and CDR2: LGHDT and YNNKEL (reference sequence). Trimming pared 0 bases from V and 3 bases from J, leaving 18 bases between. The CDR3 coding sequence is TGTGCCAGCAGCCAAGATCCCCGGACGGGGGGCGACTACGAGCAGTACTTC. Protein sequence: CASSQDPRTGGDYEQYF.

V gene TRBV7-9 combines with J gene TRBJ1-5; 7 bases line up with TRBD1. Unmatched junction bases numbered 3, after V lost 1 base and J lost 6 bases. This CDR3 spans 14 amino acids. Germline V gene data show CDR1 as SEHNR and CDR2 as FQNEAQ (reference sequence). CDR3 amino acids: CASSLGGGGQPQHF. The CDR3 bases are TGTGCCAGCAGCTTAGGAGGGGGCGGTCAGCCCCAGCATTTT.

The chain is built from TRBV27 and TRBJ1-5; a weak D match, TRBD1 (5 bases). Per germline, CDR1 MNHEY and CDR2 SMNVEV (reference sequence). The CDR3 contains 14 residues. Trimming stripped 5 bases from V and 3 bases from J, with 11 bases between. The CDR3 nucleotides read TGTGCCAGCAGTCTCACAGGTCCCAATCAGCCCCAGCATTTT. Its translation: CASSLTGPNQPQHF.

The V gene is TRBV14, the J gene TRBJ2-4; D is ambiguous. CDR1 and CDR2 from the germline V gene are SGHDN and FVKESK. V was pared by 1 base and J by 2 bases, with 12 bases between. The CDR3 consists of 16 residues. CDR3 sequence reads: CASSQATGGSKNIQYF. The CDR3 coding sequence is TGTGCCAGCAGCCAAGCGACGGGTGGGTCCAAAAACATTCAGTACTTC. The complete variable domain, with remaining parts taken from reference TRBV14 and TRBJ2-4, reads EAGVTQFPSHSVIEKGQTVTLRCDPISGHDNLYWYRRVMGKEIKFLLHFVKESKQDESGMPNNRFLAERTGGTYSTLKVQPAELEDSGVYFCASSQATGGSKNIQYFGAGTRLSVL.

The chain joins TRBV3-1 (or the pseudogene TRBV3-2) to TRBJ1-3, with D unclear. There are 14 residues in the CDR3. V was cut by 1 base and J by 0 bases, with 4 bases left in between. Germline CDR1 and CDR2: LGHDT and YNNKEL (reference sequence). CDR3 amino acids: CASSQAVSGNTIYF. The CDR3 nucleotides read TGTGCCAGCAGCCAAGCAGTCTCTGGAAACACCATATATTTT.

The chain is built from TRBV2 and TRBJ2-5; 13 bases map to TRBD2. The CDR3 sequence is 16 residues long. The V and J ends lost 11 bases and 2 bases, in that order; junction bases with no gene match: 11. Germline CDR1 and CDR2: SNHLY and FYNNEI. The CDR3 reads CAGGQGTSGIQETQYF. The DNA of the CDR3 is TGTGCCGGTGGACAGGGGACTAGCGGGATTCAAGAGACCCAGTACTTC.

This clone occurred once. V gene TRBV7-7 combines with J gene TRBJ2-7; 8 nucleotides align to TRBD2. Germline loops: CDR1 SSHAT, CDR2 FNYEAQ (reference sequence). The CDR3 is made up of 12 amino acids. This chain's CDR3 is CASSREGYEQYV. For the CDR3, the DNA is TGTGCTAGCAGCCGGGAGGGATACGAGCAGTACGTC.

The chain is built from TRBV2 and TRBJ2-1; TRBD1 aligns across 7 bases. Germline-derived CDR1 and CDR2 are SNHLY and FYNNEI. J lost 0 bases, V lost 5 bases, and 1 base had no gene match. The CDR3 has 14 amino acids. As DNA, the CDR3 is TGTGCCAGCAGTAGGGACAGCTCCTACAATGAGCAGTTCTTC. Its protein is CASSRDSSYNEQFF.

V and J are TRBV7-3 and TRBJ2-2; maybe TRBD2 (5 bases). Trimming stripped 2 bases from V and 7 bases from J, with 14 bases between. This CDR3 spans 15 amino acids. The germline V gene has CDR1 SGHTA and CDR2 FQGTGA. Written as DNA, the CDR3 is TGTGCCAGCAGCTTAGCATCTGGGAGAGGCGGGGAGCTGTTTTTT. Translation gives CASSLASGRGGELFF.

The CDR3 DNA follows: TGTGCCAGCAGTGGGGTACAGAGTTTAATGAACACTGAAGCTTTCTTT. Translating it yields CASSGVQSLMNTEAFF. The chain uses TRBV2 and TRBJ1-1; D not resolved. This CDR3 comprises 16 residues. In germline, CDR1 is SNHLY, CDR2 FYNNEI. V was pared by 4 bases and J by 0 bases, with 15 bases between.

V usage is TRBV2 and J usage is TRBJ2-3; maybe TRBD1 (6 bases). Germline V gene lookup returns CDR1 SNHLY and CDR2 FYNNEI. V lost 4 bases and J lost 1, with 6 bases in between. The CDR3 runs 13 residues. DNA for the CDR3: TGTGCCAGCAGTGGGACAGGCACAGATACGCAGTATTTT. It encodes CASSGTGTDTQYF.

The chain is built from TRBV19 and TRBJ1-2; unclear D gene. Germline V gene data show CDR1 as LNHDA and CDR2 as SQIVND (reference sequence). V was pared by 4 bases and J by 1 base, with 16 bases between. This CDR3 has 16 residues. The CDR3 DNA reads TGTGCCAGTAGTAAACAACCCCCCGGGAATAACTATGGCTACACCTTC. This codes for CASSKQPPGNNYGYTF.

The chain joins TRBV27 to TRBJ2-6; 8 bases agree with TRBD2. Germline V lookup: CDR1 MNHEY, CDR2 SMNVEV (reference sequence). V gave up 6 bases and J gave up 4 bases; unmatched junction bases: 11. The length of the CDR3 is 17 residues. CDR3 in amino acids: CASSPSSGMLGANVLTF. Here the CDR3 DNA reads TGTGCCAGCAGCCCTAGTAGCGGGATGCTCGGGGCCAACGTCCTGACTTTC.

In its sample, this clone was seen a few times. The rearrangement joins TRBV3-1 (or the pseudogene TRBV3-2) to TRBJ2-7; TRBD2 matches at 14 bases. Germline V lookup: CDR1 LGHDT, CDR2 YNNKEL (reference sequence). Unmatched junction bases numbered 7, after V lost 6 bases and J lost 6 bases. The CDR3 loop spans 15 amino acids. The CDR3 DNA reads as TGTGCCAGCAGTCGACTAGCGGGAGGGCCTACCGAGCAGTACTTC. This codes for CASSRLAGGPTEQYF.

This chain joins TRBV24-1 and TRBJ2-2; TRBD1 agrees at 9 bases. V lost 4 bases to trimming and J lost 4 bases; unmatched junction nucleotides: 6. From germline, CDR1 is KGHDR and CDR2 SFDVKD. The CDR3 is 16 residues long. The chain's CDR3 is CATSDPGTGSTGELFF. The CDR3 DNA follows: TGTGCCACCAGTGACCCCGGGACAGGGAGCACCGGGGAGCTGTTTTTT.

The V and J genes are TRBV29-1 and TRBJ2-6, with a possible D match to TRBD1 (6 bases). There are 15 residues in the CDR3. CDR1 and CDR2 from the germline V gene are SQVTM and ANQGSEA. The V end lost 4 bases, the J end lost 4 bases, and 14 bases lay between the germline ends. This CDR3 is CSVGPGQSGANVLTF. Written as DNA, the CDR3 is TGCAGCGTTGGCCCCGGACAGTCCGGGGCCAACGTCCTGACTTTC.